Listed here are 9 T cell receptor beta chains from one sample, sequenced in a study of OX40 agonist ivuxolimab in advanced cancers. Produced via immunoSEQ multiplex PCR; TCRdb's table is partial and in-frame only. The sample records tens of thousands of clones, approximately 85% being singletons. The material was CD4+ or CD8+ T cells sorted from blood, obtained in a trial of the OX40 agonist ivuxolimab. These receptors were taken from an adult with an advanced solid tumor such as melanoma, head and neck, liver or kidney cancer.

V is TRBV7-9 and J is TRBJ2-5, with 7 bases that match TRBD2. V lost 5 bases to trimming and J lost 1 base; unmatched junction nucleotides: 4. There are 14 residues in the CDR3. From germline, CDR1 is SEHNR and CDR2 FQNEAQ (reference sequence). Written as DNA, the CDR3 is TGTGCCAGCAGCCCCATAGCGGGCCAAGAGACCCAGTACTTC. This translates into CASSPIAGQETQYF.

The chain is built from TRBV28 and TRBJ1-5, with TRBD1 identical over 7 bases. The V gene's germline CDR1 is MDHEN and CDR2 SYDVKM. V was clipped by 2 bases and J by 6 bases; unmatched bases: 7. The CDR3 is 15 residues long. In DNA, the CDR3 is TGTGCCAGCAGTTTACGACAGGGTCTGGGTCAGCCCCAGCATTTT. This encodes CASSLRQGLGQPQHF. The full variable domain, its missing parts supplied by reference TRBV28 and TRBJ1-5, is DVKVTQSSRYLVKRTGEKVFLECVQDMDHENMFWYRQDPGLGLRLIYFSYDVKMKEKGDIPEGYSVSREKKERFSLILESASTNQTSMYLCASSLRQGLGQPQHFGDGTRLSIL.

The chain recombines TRBV7-3 with TRBJ2-7; D might be TRBD2 (6 bases). This CDR3 is built from 14 residues. V gave up 5 bases and J gave up 7 bases, with 18 bases separating them. Germline V lookup: CDR1 SGHTA, CDR2 FQGTGA. CDR3 in amino acids: CASSLSGGLGEQYF. CDR3 bases: TGTGCCAGCAGCCTTAGCGGAGGGTTAGGAGAGCAGTACTTC.

J is TRBJ1-2 and V is TRBV6-1, with TRBD1 identical over 11 bases. J lost 6 bases, V lost 5 bases, and 8 bases had no gene match. The V gene's germline CDR1 is MNHNS and CDR2 SASEGT. The CDR3 is made up of 15 amino acids. The CDR3 spells CASSRPGTGGDGYTF. Here the CDR3 DNA reads TGTGCCAGCAGTAGACCCGGGACAGGGGGAGATGGCTACACCTTC.

J is TRBJ1-1 and V is TRBV30; D perhaps matches TRBD1 (6 bases). Per germline, CDR1 GTSNPN and CDR2 SVGIG (reference sequence). This CDR3 contains 12 residues. Written as DNA, the CDR3 is TGTGTCCGAGCAGGGGATAACACTGAAGCTTTCTTT. As protein: CVRAGDNTEAFF.

V and J are TRBV2 and TRBJ1-2; D uncertain. The V gene's germline CDR1 is SNHLY and CDR2 FYNNEI. V was trimmed by 5 bases and J by 4 bases, leaving 11 bases between them. This CDR3 spans 13 amino acids. CDR3 sequence reads: CASSLSEAYGYTF. The CDR3 nucleotides are TGTGCCAGCAGTCTCTCGGAGGCCTATGGCTACACCTTC. Combining the CDR3 with reference TRBV2 and TRBJ1-2 gives the whole variable domain EPEVTQTPSHQVTQMGQEVILRCVPISNHLYFYWYRQILGQKVEFLVSFYNNEISEKSEIFDDQFSVERPDGSNFTLKIRSTKLEDSAMYFCASSLSEAYGYTFGSGTRLTVV.

The chain has TRBV6-1 and TRBJ2-7; D gene ambiguous. Trimming took 5 bases from V and 3 from J, leaving 8 bases between them. Germline V gene data show CDR1 as MNHNS and CDR2 as SASEGT. The CDR3 spans 12 residues. CDR3 loop: CASSFRVYEQYF. The CDR3 nucleotides are TGTGCCAGCAGTTTTAGGGTCTACGAGCAGTACTTC.

The chain has TRBV19 and TRBJ1-1; 9 nucleotides align to TRBD1. This CDR3 has 14 residues. Germline V gene sequence: CDR1 LNHDA, CDR2 SQIVND (reference sequence). V shed 0 bases and J 8 bases; nucleotides not matched to a gene: 4. The CDR3 DNA follows: TGTGCCAGTAGTATAGACCTGACAGGGGGGGAAGCTTTCTTT. Amino acids: CASSIDLTGGEAFF.

The genes are TRBV11-3 and TRBJ2-5; 8 bases map to TRBD1. J was trimmed by 5 bases and V by 5 bases; bases with no gene match: 4. The germline CDR1 and CDR2 sequences are SGHNT and YENEEA. This CDR3 spans 13 amino acids. CDR3: CASSRTGLETQYF. CDR3 nucleotides: TGTGCCAGCAGCCGGACAGGGCTGGAGACCCAGTACTTC.